The 25 T cell receptor beta chains reported below all come from one sample, sequenced in a study of cytomegalovirus exposure and HLA in healthy donors. A multiplex PCR was run with 60 Vbeta primers and 13 Jbeta primers. TCRdb keeps only in-frame clones here, not all; method: immunoSEQ multiplex PCR. Among about 150,000 clones listed, about 76% were seen once. Sequenced material: PBMCs. The receptors shown here come from a man aged 25-45 years in good health and CMV-seropositive.

The genes are TRBV5-6 and TRBJ2-7, with D possibly being TRBD2 (7 bases). The germline CDR1 and CDR2 sequences are SGHDT and YYEEEE. The V gene lost 1 base and the J gene lost 2 bases, with 16 bases spanning the gap. This CDR3 has 16 amino acids. The CDR3 loop reads CASSLSGGRETYEQYF. The DNA of the CDR3 is TGTGCCAGCAGCTTGTCGGGGGGCAGGGAGACCTACGAGCAGTACTTC.

Remarks on this clone: The germline gene is not matched at one end of the junction; a read error may be the cause. J is TRBJ2-1 and V is TRBV7-2; possible D gene TRBD2, 5 bases. The CDR3 runs to 12 residues. CDR1 and CDR2 from the germline V gene are SGHTA and FQGNSA. The CDR3 coding sequence is TGTGCCAGCAGCACACAAGGACCCCCCGGGGTCTTC. Amino acid sequence: CASSTQGPPGVF. Full variable domain (outside the CDR3, taken from reference TRBV7-2 and TRBJ2-1): GAGVSQSPSNKVTEKGKDVELRCDPISGHTALYWYRQSLGQGLEFLIYFQGNSAPDKSGLPSDRFSAERTGGSVSTLTIQRTQQEDSAVYLCASSTQGPPGVFGPGTRLTVL.

This clone was picked up one time. The J gene is TRBJ2-7, the V gene TRBV5-1; maybe TRBD1 (7 bases). The germline V gene has CDR1 SGHRS and CDR2 YFSETQ. This CDR3 has 17 amino acids. V was clipped by 3 bases and J by 4 bases, with 23 bases between them. CDR3 DNA sequence: TGCGCCAGCAGCTCCTCCCTCCGGACAGGTGGGACTTACGAGCAGTACTTC. Amino acids: CASSSSLRTGGTYEQYF.

This chain connects TRBV5-1 to TRBJ2-5; possible D gene TRBD2, 5 bases. The CDR3 spans 13 residues. Between the trimmed V and J ends, which lost 4 bases and 6 bases, there was a span of 13 bases. CDR1 SGHRS and CDR2 YFSETQ come from the germline V gene. CDR3 sequence (DNA): TGCGCCAGCAGCGAGGGAAGCACAAAGACCCAGTACTTC. Protein: CASSEGSTKTQYF.

The chain uses TRBV27 and TRBJ1-4, with 11 bases matching TRBD1. The V segment lost 5 bases and the J segment 4 bases; nucleotides outside the gene matches: 15. CDR3 length: 19 residues. CDR1 MNHEY and CDR2 SMNVEV come from the germline V gene (reference sequence). The DNA of the CDR3 is TGTGCCAGCAGTCCATCCCCCGGACAGGGGGCATCGGGTAATGAAAAACTGTTTTTT. This translates into CASSPSPGQGASGNEKLFF.

The rearrangement joins TRBV25-1 to TRBJ2-7; TRBD1 matches 9 bases. Trimming at V came to 2 bases and at J to 3 bases, leaving 2 bases not matched to a gene. Germline V CDR1 and CDR2: MGHDK, SYGVNS. This CDR3 is built from 14 residues. The CDR3 here is CASSEGQGYYEQYF. The CDR3 DNA reads TGTGCCAGCAGTGAAGGACAGGGGTACTACGAGCAGTACTTC.

This clone showed up just a few times. The same CDR3 also results from other DNA sequences found in this sample. The chain combines TRBV4-3 with TRBJ1-1, with 9 bases aligning to TRBD1. The CDR3 runs to 14 residues. J lost 4 bases, V lost 4 bases, and 4 bases had no gene match. Germline values: CDR1 LGHNA, CDR2 YSLEER. CDR3 DNA: TGCGCCAGCAGCCCACAGGGGGCTGGCACTGAAGCTTTCTTT. Its protein product is CASSPQGAGTEAFF.

This clone has only a few counts. The chain couples TRBV5-1 to TRBJ1-1, with 11 bases that match TRBD1. The J segment lost 6 bases and the V segment lost 4 bases, leaving 8 bases of the junction unmatched. This CDR3 is built from 15 residues. The germline V gene has CDR1 SGHRS and CDR2 YFSETQ. CDR3 in DNA: TGCGCCAGCAGCCCCGGACAGGGGGCGAGCGCTGAAGCTTTCTTT. This sequence encodes CASSPGQGASAEAFF.

Only one count was recorded for this clone. CDR3 nucleotide sequence: TGTGCCAGCGGTTTAGCGGGGCCCCCCACAGATACGCAGTATTTT. This encodes CASGLAGPPTDTQYF. The chain joins TRBV7-3 to TRBJ2-3; TRBD2 agrees at 8 bases. Germline V lookup: CDR1 SGHTA, CDR2 FQGTGA. With 8 bases clipped from V and 2 bases from J, the junction kept 9 bases outside the gene matches. The CDR3 contains 15 residues.

This clone has just a few counts. This chain uses TRBV5-1 with TRBJ2-5, with 14 bases aligning to TRBD2. The ends lost 8 bases at V and 2 bases at J; junction bases unmatched: 2. This CDR3 is built from 14 residues. The germline V gene has CDR1 SGHRS and CDR2 YFSETQ. This CDR3 reads CASRLAGGQETQYF. CDR3 sequence (DNA): TGCGCCAGTCGACTAGCGGGGGGGCAAGAGACCCAGTACTTC.

The table lists this clone with a few counts. The V call is TRBV5-6, the J call TRBJ2-5; D is possibly TRBD1 (5 bases). Germline V CDR1 and CDR2: SGHDT, YYEEEE. The germline V and J ends were trimmed by 4 bases and 4 bases, with 14 bases remaining between them. This CDR3 has 14 residues. For the CDR3, the DNA is TGTGCCAGCAGCCCCGCTGGACAACCAGAGACCCAGTACTTC. The encoded protein is CASSPAGQPETQYF.

V usage is TRBV5-4 and J usage is TRBJ2-2; the match to TRBD2 covers 8 bases. V was clipped by 0 bases and J by 4 bases; unmatched bases: 5. This CDR3 is built from 16 residues. Germline-derived CDR1 and CDR2 are SGHNT and YYREEE (reference sequence). The CDR3 DNA sequence: TGTGCCAGCAGCTTGGGTAGCGGGATAATCACCGGGGAGCTGTTTTTT. Residues: CASSLGSGIITGELFF.

The J gene is TRBJ1-4, the V gene TRBV7-3; D gene unclear. CDR1 SGHTA and CDR2 FQGTGA come from the germline V gene. This CDR3 contains 13 residues. V was clipped by 5 bases and J by 5 bases, with 9 bases between them. CDR3 DNA sequence: TGTGCCAGCAGCGCCGAAGCAAATGAAAAACTGTTTTTT. This codes for CASSAEANEKLFF.

This chain joins TRBV25-1 and TRBJ2-5; TRBD1 matches at 7 bases. CDR3 size: 15 residues. The ends lost 4 bases at V and 4 bases at J; junction bases unmatched: 9. From germline, CDR1 is MGHDK and CDR2 SYGVNS. The CDR3 sequence: CASSAFDRERETQYF. The CDR3 nucleotides read TGTGCCAGCAGTGCCTTCGACAGGGAGAGAGAGACCCAGTACTTC.

The V call is TRBV4-3, the J call TRBJ2-2, with TRBD1 identical over 8 bases. Germline trimming cut 3 bases from V and 7 bases from J; bases unmatched to any gene: 4. The V gene's germline CDR1 is LGHNA and CDR2 YSLEER. The CDR3 extends over 14 amino acids. The CDR3 nucleotides are TGCGCCAGCAGCCAGGACAGGGAGCTCGGGGAGCTGTTTTTT. It yields the protein CASSQDRELGELFF.

The chain employs TRBV7-8 and TRBJ2-5; 9 bases agree with TRBD2. CDR3 length: 18 residues. V was pared by 8 bases and J by 4 bases, with 20 bases of the junction left unmatched. In germline, CDR1 is SGHVS, CDR2 FQNEAQ. CDR3 loop: CASYPRASGEWAGETQYF. The CDR3 nucleotides are TGTGCCAGCTACCCCCGGGCTAGCGGGGAATGGGCGGGAGAGACCCAGTACTTC.

The chain uses TRBV30 and TRBJ1-5, with no clear D. V lost 3 bases, J lost 2 bases, and 11 bases lay in between. Per germline, CDR1 GTSNPN and CDR2 SVGIG (reference sequence). There are 14 residues in the CDR3. CDR3 residues: CAWSPGRGNQPQHF. CDR3 DNA sequence: TGTGCCTGGAGCCCGGGGAGGGGCAATCAGCCCCAGCATTTT.

The table lists this clone with a few counts. The chain recombines TRBV7-6 with TRBJ2-2; maybe TRBD2 (5 bases). The CDR3 contains 14 residues. V was cut by 7 bases and J by 0 bases, with 9 bases left in between. Germline V CDR1 and CDR2: SGHVS, FNYEAQ. CDR3 residues: CASKAGSNTGELFF. The CDR3 DNA is TGTGCCAGCAAGGCGGGCTCGAACACCGGGGAGCTGTTTTTT.

CDR3 amino acids: CASSPNPGALNEKLFF. The CDR3 DNA is TGTGCCAGCTCACCAAACCCAGGGGCCCTTAATGAAAAACTGTTTTTT. V gene TRBV18 combines with J gene TRBJ1-4, with TRBD1 as a possible D gene (6 bases). Germline V gene data show CDR1 as KGHSH and CDR2 as LQKENI. The CDR3 is made up of 16 amino acids. Trimming removed 2 bases from V and 4 bases from J, with 14 bases in between.

The genes are TRBV28 and TRBJ2-7; 8 bases agree with TRBD2. The CDR3 has 14 amino acids. V was pared by 1 base and J by 7 bases, with 6 bases of the junction left unmatched. The germline V gene encodes CDR1 MDHEN and CDR2 SYDVKM. The CDR3 bases are TGTGCCAGCAGTTTATCGGGGGGGGGCCAGGAGCAGTACTTC. As protein: CASSLSGGGQEQYF.

The gene calls are TRBV5-6 and TRBJ2-3, with D maybe TRBD2 (7 bases). The CDR3 loop spans 15 amino acids. V lost 4 bases, J lost 0 bases, and 12 bases lay in between. The V gene's germline CDR1 is SGHDT and CDR2 YYEEEE. CDR3 nucleotides: TGTGCCAGCAGCGTCAGGGGAGGGAGCACAGATACGCAGTATTTT. This gives the protein CASSVRGGSTDTQYF.

This clone was counted a few times. The genes are TRBV6-5 and TRBJ1-2, with 8 positions matching TRBD1. V was pared by 0 bases and J by 4 bases, with 1 base of the junction left unmatched. CDR1 and CDR2 from the germline V gene are MNHEY and SVGAGI. This CDR3 spans 14 amino acids. The CDR3 coding sequence is TGTGCCAGCAGTTACTCCACAGGGGGCTATGGCTACACCTTC. Encoded protein: CASSYSTGGYGYTF.

With respect to this clone: This same CDR3 is encoded by further DNA sequences in the sample. The chain uses TRBV20-1 and TRBJ2-5, with a weak D call TRBD1 (5 bases). Trimming shortened V by 2 bases and J by 4 bases, and 5 bases separated the two germline ends. This CDR3 has 11 residues. The germline CDR1 and CDR2 sequences are DFQATT and SNEGSKA (reference sequence). The CDR3 region is CSARQGETQYF. DNA for the CDR3: TGCAGTGCTAGACAGGGAGAGACCCAGTACTTC.

In its sample, this clone was seen once. The genes are TRBV7-2 and TRBJ1-4; perhaps TRBD1 as D (6 bases). The germline gives CDR1 SGHTA, CDR2 FQGNSA. V was cut by 3 bases and J by 0 bases, with 8 bases left in between. The CDR3 runs 15 residues. CDR3 DNA sequence: TGTGCCAGCAGCTTCAGGGGCACAACTAATGAAAAACTGTTTTTT. Protein: CASSFRGTTNEKLFF.

J is TRBJ1-2 and V is TRBV21-1; TRBD1 is the table's D call and was not checked against the DNA. TRBV21-1 is a recognized pseudogene. This CDR3 is built from 13 residues. CDR3 DNA sequence: TGTGCCAGCAGCATTGGGTCAGGGCAGGGCTACACCTTC. Translated, it gives CASSIGSGQGYTF.